The sequence of this T cell receptor beta chain was determined in a study of T cell repertoires in cytomegalovirus infection. TCRdb processed the reads anew with MiXCR; each CDR3 protein has one entry. The table has 200,000 or so distinct CDR3 sequences, roughly 19% seen once. Germline V gene data show CDR1 as SEHNR and CDR2 as FQNEAQ (reference sequence). This CDR3 contains 13 residues. V was clipped by 2 bases and J by 3 bases, with 5 bases between them. The sequence came from a human donor in good health (CMV status not recorded). Some clones in this sample may be carry-over from other donors' samples. The gene calls are TRBV7-9 and TRBJ1-5; D not certain. Source material: PBMCs. The CDR3 nucleotides are TGTGCCAGCAGCTTAAAGGACAATCAGCCCCAGCATTTT. This codes for CASSLKDNQPQHF.